A single sample is the source of the 19 T cell receptor beta chains below, sequenced in a study of blood T cell repertoires in COVID-19. Sequenced by immunoSEQ multiplex PCR; TCRdb stores in-frame clones only, minus some. The sample consists of around 46,000 clones, around 86% of them appearing once. Sample: peripheral blood. These TCRs come from a man aged 60-69 years with active or convalescent COVID-19.

The chain couples TRBV19 to TRBJ2-3, with 7 positions matching TRBD1. J lost 6 bases, V lost 3 bases, and 9 bases had no gene match. The length of the CDR3 is 15 residues. From germline, CDR1 is LNHDA and CDR2 SQIVND (reference sequence). For the CDR3, the DNA is TGTGCCAGTAGTATTCAGGGACAGACCTCCGATACGCAGTATTTT. Translating it yields CASSIQGQTSDTQYF.

The chain joins TRBV19 to TRBJ1-3; D might be TRBD1 (6 bases). The CDR3 length is 15 residues. Germline loops: CDR1 LNHDA, CDR2 SQIVND (reference sequence). V dropped 3 bases and J dropped 2 bases, with 11 bases sitting between them. In nucleotides, the CDR3 is TGTGCCAGTAGTATTGTCTGGACAGCTGGAAACACCATATATTTT. This gives the protein CASSIVWTAGNTIYF.

This chain joins TRBV11-1 and TRBJ1-1; D not resolved. Germline V gene lookup returns CDR1 SGHAT and CDR2 FQDESV (reference sequence). The ends were cut back, 5 bases at V and 7 bases at J, with 17 bases in the middle. The CDR3 loop spans 14 amino acids. The CDR3 nucleotides read TGTGCCAGCAGCCCTGGGCCATTTTCGATTGAAGCTTTCTTT. Translating it yields CASSPGPFSIEAFF.

V gene TRBV27 combines with J gene TRBJ1-6; D is possibly TRBD1 (5 bases). The V gene lost 6 bases and the J gene lost 4 bases, with 7 bases spanning the gap. The CDR3 spans 13 residues. From germline, CDR1 is MNHEY and CDR2 SMNVEV (reference sequence). In nucleotides, the CDR3 is TGTGCCAGCAGCAGACAGTATAATTCACCCCTCCACTTT. Protein sequence: CASSRQYNSPLHF.

This rearrangement joins TRBV18 to TRBJ1-5; no clear D. The CDR3 is 14 amino acids. Germline V gives CDR1 KGHSH, CDR2 LQKENI. The V end lost 1 base, the J end lost 4 bases, and 8 bases lay between the germline ends. The CDR3 protein is CASSPLGENQPQHF. The CDR3 DNA is TGTGCCAGCTCACCACTCGGAGAAAATCAGCCCCAGCATTTT. Full variable domain (missing parts from reference TRBV18 and TRBJ1-5): NAGVMQNPRHLVRRRGQEARLRCSPMKGHSHVYWYRQLPEEGLKFMVYLQKENIIDESGMPKERFSAEFPKEGPSILRIQQVVRGDSAAYFCASSPLGENQPQHFGDGTRLSIL.

CDR3 nucleotides: TGTGCCAGCAGCACCGGGACTAGCGGGAGCACAGATACGCAGTATTTT. The encoded protein is CASSTGTSGSTDTQYF. This sequence joins TRBV5-5 and TRBJ2-3, with 12 bases identical to TRBD2. J lost 0 bases, V lost 4 bases, and 3 bases had no gene match. CDR1 is SGHKS, CDR2 YYEKEE, per germline (reference sequence). The CDR3 covers 16 residues.

V usage is TRBV7-2 and J usage is TRBJ1-1; D not resolved. The V and J ends lost 1 base and 1 base respectively, with 7 bases between them. This CDR3 spans 14 amino acids. The germline CDR1 and CDR2 sequences are SGHTA and FQGNSA. CDR3 loop: CASSLGQWNTEAFF. In nucleotides, the CDR3 is TGTGCCAGCAGCTTAGGGCAGTGGAACACTGAAGCTTTCTTT.

The chain has TRBV30 and TRBJ1-1, with 10 bases matching TRBD1. This CDR3 is built from 20 residues. V was pared by 3 bases and J by 0 bases, with 19 bases of the junction left unmatched. CDR1 is GTSNPN and CDR2 is SVGIG in the germline V gene (reference sequence). DNA of the CDR3: TGTGCCTGGAGCTCACGCTTCGACAGGGGGCGGATTTTGGTGAACACTGAAGCTTTCTTT. This gives the protein CAWSSRFDRGRILVNTEAFF.

This chain connects TRBV14 to TRBJ1-1; 7 bases match TRBD1. Germline CDR1 and CDR2: SGHDN and FVKESK. The CDR3 loop spans 16 amino acids. V trimming: 3 bases; J trimming: 2 bases; junction bases outside the gene matches: 9. CDR3 nucleotide sequence: TGTGCCAGCAGCCATAGACAGGGTGCCCAAAACACTGAAGCTTTCTTT. Its translation: CASSHRQGAQNTEAFF. The whole variable domain, filled in from reference TRBV14 and TRBJ1-1, reads EAGVTQFPSHSVIEKGQTVTLRCDPISGHDNLYWYRRVMGKEIKFLLHFVKESKQDESGMPNNRFLAERTGGTYSTLKVQPAELEDSGVYFCASSHRQGAQNTEAFFGQGTRLTVV.

Of note for this clone: The sample contains more than one DNA sequence encoding this CDR3. The V call is TRBV5-1, the J call TRBJ2-7; D perhaps matches TRBD1 (7 bases). CDR1 is SGHRS and CDR2 is YFSETQ in the germline V gene. The CDR3 length is 14 residues. V was pared by 6 bases and J by 4 bases, with 17 bases between. The CDR3 loop is CASKEGQLEYEQYF. DNA for the CDR3: TGCGCCAGCAAGGAGGGACAGTTAGAATACGAGCAGTACTTC.

Written as DNA, the CDR3 is TGTGCCAGCAGCTTGGAGTATAGACAGATGAACACTGAAGCTTTCTTT. Its translation: CASSLEYRQMNTEAFF. This sequence joins TRBV5-5 and TRBJ1-1; D might be TRBD1 (5 bases). The CDR3 contains 16 residues. CDR1 is SGHKS and CDR2 is YYEKEE in the germline V gene (reference sequence). V shed 0 bases and J shed 0 bases, with 12 bases lying between them. Full variable domain (remainder filled in from reference TRBV5-5 and TRBJ1-1): DAGVTQSPTHLIKTRGQQVTLRCSPISGHKSVSWYQQVLGQGPQFIFQYYEKEERGRGNFPDRFSARQFPNYSSELNVNALLLGDSALYLCASSLEYRQMNTEAFFGQGTRLTVV.

V usage is TRBV5-4 and J usage is TRBJ2-2; possible D gene TRBD2, 6 bases. This CDR3 is 16 amino acids long. Germline loops: CDR1 SGHNT, CDR2 YYREEE (reference sequence). Trimming took off 3 bases at V and 0 bases at J, with 12 bases between the two ends. The CDR3 sequence is CASSSTERANTGELFF. CDR3 DNA: TGTGCCAGCAGCTCGACTGAGCGGGCGAACACCGGGGAGCTGTTTTTT.

This rearrangement joins TRBV28 to TRBJ1-1, with a weak D call TRBD1 (6 bases). Germline loops: CDR1 MDHEN, CDR2 SYDVKM. V lost 5 bases and J 1 base, leaving 14 bases between the germline ends. The CDR3 is made up of 15 amino acids. In DNA form, the CDR3 reads TGTGCCAGCAGTAGAGGGGGAGGGGAGAACACTGAAGCTTTCTTT. Encoded protein: CASSRGGGENTEAFF. Together with reference TRBV28 and TRBJ1-1, the CDR3 gives the full variable domain: DVKVTQSSRYLVKRTGEKVFLECVQDMDHENMFWYRQDPGLGLRLIYFSYDVKMKEKGDIPEGYSVSREKKERFSLILESASTNQTSMYLCASSRGGGENTEAFFGQGTRLTVV.

The genes are TRBV24-1 and TRBJ2-3; the match to TRBD2 covers 11 bases. Germline CDR1 reads KGHDR; CDR2 reads SFDVKD. With 3 bases clipped from V and 4 bases from J, the junction kept 5 bases outside the gene matches. The CDR3 contains 16 residues. In DNA form, the CDR3 reads TGTGCCACCAGTGATCCCACTAGCGGGGGCCCAGATACGCAGTATTTT. Translation gives CATSDPTSGGPDTQYF.

The chain combines TRBV28 with TRBJ2-5; no clear D. CDR1 is MDHEN, CDR2 SYDVKM, per germline. V lost 8 bases and J lost 2, with 15 bases in between. This CDR3 comprises 14 residues. This chain's CDR3 is CASSSRKLQETQYF. The CDR3 nucleotides read TGTGCCAGCTCGTCGCGGAAATTACAAGAGACCCAGTACTTC.

The chain employs TRBV19 and TRBJ1-6; 10 nucleotides match TRBD1. Germline CDR1 reads LNHDA; CDR2 reads SQIVND (reference sequence). The CDR3 contains 16 residues. V dropped 7 bases and J dropped 10; count of bases not matched to a gene: 13. CDR3 sequence (DNA): TGTGCCAGTACTCAGGGACAGGGGACCGTTAAATCACCCCTCCACTTT. Amino acid sequence: CASTQGQGTVKSPLHF.

The V call is TRBV11-2, the J call TRBJ1-6, with a possible D match to TRBD1 (6 bases). Germline CDR1 reads SGHAT; CDR2 reads FQNNGV. Trimming left V 4 bases short and J 3 bases short, with 13 bases between. The CDR3 totals 16 residues. The CDR3 is CASSSTGVLYNSPLHF. DNA for the CDR3: TGTGCCAGCAGCTCGACAGGCGTACTCTATAATTCACCCCTCCACTTT.

The V call is TRBV7-7, the J call TRBJ1-1, with D tentatively TRBD1 (5 bases). Germline lookup yields CDR1 SSHAT and CDR2 FNYEAQ (reference sequence). Trimming took off 2 bases at V and 3 bases at J, with 13 bases between the two ends. This CDR3 is built from 15 residues. The CDR3 DNA reads as TGTGCCAGCAGCTTATTAGGACCGGGGGACACTGAAGCTTTCTTT. This translates into CASSLLGPGDTEAFF.

The rearrangement uses TRBV19 and TRBJ1-1; 8 nucleotides line up with TRBD1. Germline CDR1 LNHDA, CDR2 SQIVND (reference sequence). The length of the CDR3 is 14 residues. Trimming at V came to 3 bases and at J to 1 base, leaving 1 base not matched to a gene. The CDR3 loop reads CASSITGGNTEAFF. For the CDR3, the DNA is TGTGCCAGTAGTATCACAGGGGGGAACACTGAAGCTTTCTTT.